The entry below describes one T cell receptor beta chain. Only in-frame clones appear in the TCRdb table, and some are missing; sequencing was by immunoSEQ multiplex PCR. Of around 80,000 clones listed, around 90% were seen once; the top ten hold 0.7% to 0.9%. The data originate from a study of blood T cell repertoires in COVID-19. Overall study: Sites across the United States, Italy and Spain contributed samples from acute and convalescent COVID-19. Nucleic acid was either cDNA or gDNA, and it came from T cells, B-cell-depleted T cells, or PBMCs.

Sequencing was done on a sample of peripheral blood. This TCR was sampled from a woman of 80 years or more with acute or convalescent COVID-19.

The CDR3 nucleotides read TGTGCCACCAGCGGACAGGGAGTTGGAGCCAAAAACATTCAGTACTTC. Translating it yields CATSGQGVGAKNIQYF. The chain joins TRBV15 to TRBJ2-4; 8 bases are a match to TRBD1. Germline-derived CDR1 and CDR2 are LNHNV and YYDKDF (reference sequence). CDR3 length: 16 amino acids. Germline trimming cut 5 bases from V and 0 bases from J; bases unmatched to any gene: 6.